The sample holds a few counts of the clone carrying this T cell receptor (beta chain). In germline, CDR1 is MDHEN, CDR2 SYDVKM. Trimming stripped 3 bases from V and 5 bases from J, with 12 bases between. The CDR3 runs 14 residues. The sample comes from a study of blood T cell repertoires in COVID-19. Repertoires were generated with immunoSEQ multiplex PCR, while TCRdb's copy carries only in-frame clones and drops some. The sample holds a few hundred thousand clones, around 87% seen once. The receptor was isolated from a woman aged 25 to 39 with COVID-19, enrolled during active disease. This chain joins TRBV28 and TRBJ2-3; the D is unclear. Material: peripheral blood. The chain's CDR3 is CASSFVESLDTQYF. The CDR3 coding sequence is TGTGCCAGCAGTTTTGTAGAATCATTAGATACGCAGTATTTT.